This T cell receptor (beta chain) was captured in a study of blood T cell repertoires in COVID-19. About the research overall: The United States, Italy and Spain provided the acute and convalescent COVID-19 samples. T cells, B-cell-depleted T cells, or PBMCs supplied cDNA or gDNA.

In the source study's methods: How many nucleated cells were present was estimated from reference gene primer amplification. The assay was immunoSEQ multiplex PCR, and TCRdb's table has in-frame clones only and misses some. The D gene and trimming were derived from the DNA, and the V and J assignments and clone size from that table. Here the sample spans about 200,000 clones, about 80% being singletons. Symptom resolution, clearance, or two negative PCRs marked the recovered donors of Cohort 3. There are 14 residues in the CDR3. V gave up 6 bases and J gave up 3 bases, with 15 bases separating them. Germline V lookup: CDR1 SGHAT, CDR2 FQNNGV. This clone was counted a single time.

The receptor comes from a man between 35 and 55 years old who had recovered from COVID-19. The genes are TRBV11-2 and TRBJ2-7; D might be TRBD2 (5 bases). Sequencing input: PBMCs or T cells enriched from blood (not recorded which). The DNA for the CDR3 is TGTGCCAGCAGGGGTTTTGAGGCGGGCTACGAGCAGTACTTC. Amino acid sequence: CASRGFEAGYEQYF.